Presented here are 28 T cell receptor beta chains from one specimen sequenced in a study of cytomegalovirus exposure and HLA in healthy donors. The PCR made use of 60 Vbeta and 13 Jbeta primers. Data came from immunoSEQ multiplex PCR; TCRdb stores just in-frame clones and leaves some out. Of more than 45,000 clones listed, 80% to 85% are singletons. The sequencing input was PBMCs. The receptor set was obtained from a man aged 25 to 40 in good health and CMV-seronegative.

The gene calls are TRBV29-1 and TRBJ1-1; 9 bases match TRBD1. The CDR3 is 11 amino acids. V trimming: 7 bases; J trimming: 8 bases; junction bases outside the gene matches: 5. Germline CDR1 and CDR2: SQVTM and ANQGSEA. The CDR3 loop reads CSAHRGREAFF. The CDR3 DNA follows: TGCAGCGCCCACAGGGGGCGAGAAGCTTTCTTT. Supplemented by reference TRBV29-1 and TRBJ1-1, the full variable domain reads SAVISQKPSRDICQRGTSLTIQCQVDSQVTMMFWYRQQPGQSLTLIATANQGSEATYESGFVIDKFPISRPNLTFSTLTVSNMSPEDSSIYLCSAHRGREAFFGQGTRLTVV.

J is TRBJ2-2 and V is TRBV5-4, with D possibly matching TRBD1 (5 bases). Deletions cut 0 bases from V and 3 bases from J, with 12 bases between. Germline loops: CDR1 SGHNT, CDR2 YYREEE (reference sequence). The CDR3 contains 16 residues. The CDR3 region has the DNA TGTGCCAGCAGCTTGGAGCCCCGACAGTACACCGGGGAGCTGTTTTTT. This encodes CASSLEPRQYTGELFF.

This clone was recorded once. This chain joins TRBV4-3 and TRBJ1-2; a weak D match, TRBD1 (5 bases). V lost 0 bases to trimming and J lost 4 bases, with 9 bases between them. Per germline, CDR1 LGHNA and CDR2 YSLEER. The CDR3 loop spans 14 amino acids. CDR3 loop: CASSQERDFYGYTF. The DNA for the CDR3 is TGCGCCAGCAGCCAAGAAAGGGACTTCTATGGCTACACCTTC.

The chain has TRBV11-2 and TRBJ2-7; D remains unclear. Trimming pared 2 bases from V and 3 bases from J, leaving 8 bases between. There are 13 residues in the CDR3. The germline gives CDR1 SGHAT, CDR2 FQNNGV. Here the CDR3 DNA reads TGTGCCAGCAGCTTACACAAGAACTACGAGCAGTACTTC. This translates into CASSLHKNYEQYF.

The chain has TRBV7-8 and TRBJ2-1; TRBD2 aligns across 8 bases. The CDR3 is 17 amino acids. Germline assignment: CDR1 SGHVS and CDR2 FQNEAQ. V trimming: 2 bases; J trimming: 0 bases; junction bases outside the gene matches: 6. This CDR3 is CASSLLRLASSYNEQFF. CDR3 coding DNA: TGTGCCAGCAGCTTACTTCGACTAGCGAGCTCCTACAATGAGCAGTTCTTC.

The genes are TRBV14 and TRBJ2-7; 9 bases map to TRBD1. Germline values: CDR1 SGHDN, CDR2 FVKESK. V lost 1 base, J lost 2 bases, and 6 bases stayed unmatched. The CDR3 runs to 16 residues. The CDR3: CASSQVARDRAYEQYF. The CDR3 DNA sequence: TGTGCCAGCAGCCAAGTCGCCCGGGACAGGGCCTACGAGCAGTACTTC.

The genes are TRBV6-5 and TRBJ2-7; tentative D call: TRBD1 (7 bases). Germline CDR1 MNHEY, CDR2 SVGAGI. CDR3 length: 13 amino acids. V lost 0 bases and J lost 13, with 16 bases in between. As DNA, the CDR3 is TGTGCCAGCAGTTACTCGGGGGCCAGGGGGGCCTACTTC. Its translation is CASSYSGARGAYF.

The chain has TRBV15 and TRBJ2-5; 12 bases fit TRBD2. Unmatched junction bases numbered 2, after V lost 7 bases and J lost 5 bases. CDR1 and CDR2 (germline): LNHNV, YYDKDF (reference sequence). The CDR3 runs 13 residues. The CDR3 is CATTTSGSETQYF. CDR3 DNA sequence: TGTGCCACCACGACTAGCGGGAGTGAGACCCAGTACTTC.

This sequence joins TRBV2 and TRBJ2-7, with 11 nucleotides matching TRBD1. Germline CDR1 SNHLY, CDR2 FYNNEI. Losses at the gene ends were 4 bases for V and 4 bases for J; bases not matched to a gene: 3. This CDR3 has 14 amino acids. CDR3 loop: CASSVGTGGYEQYF. The DNA for the CDR3 is TGTGCCAGCAGTGTGGGGACAGGGGGTTACGAGCAGTACTTC. Supplemented by reference TRBV2 and TRBJ2-7, the full variable domain reads EPEVTQTPSHQVTQMGQEVILRCVPISNHLYFYWYRQILGQKVEFLVSFYNNEISEKSEIFDDQFSVERPDGSNFTLKIRSTKLEDSAMYFCASSVGTGGYEQYFGPGTRLTVT.

J is TRBJ1-6 and V is TRBV6-4; D gene unclear. V gave up 3 bases and J gave up 4 bases, with 13 bases separating them. Germline values: CDR1 MRHNA, CDR2 SNTAGT. This CDR3 has 16 residues. The CDR3 DNA reads TGTGCCAGCAGTGATAACGAAAACTTATATAATTCACCCCTCCACTTT. Amino acids: CASSDNENLYNSPLHF.

This chain joins TRBV4-2 and TRBJ2-1; TRBD2 agrees at 15 bases. From germline, CDR1 is LGHNA and CDR2 YNFKEQ. The V and J ends lost 2 bases and 10 bases, in that order; junction bases with no gene match: 12. This CDR3 is 18 amino acids long. The CDR3 sequence is CASSQMGLAGGRGEEQFF. In DNA, the CDR3 is TGTGCCAGCAGCCAAATGGGACTAGCGGGAGGTAGGGGAGAGGAGCAGTTCTTC.

The V and J genes are TRBV6-6 and TRBJ1-1; 8 bases line up with TRBD1. CDR3 length equals 15 residues. Trimming removed 6 bases from V and 4 bases from J; junction bases left unmatched: 10. Germline CDR1 reads MNHNY; CDR2 reads SVGAGI (reference sequence). The CDR3 region has the DNA TGTGCCAGCAGACTGGGACAGGTGACGAGCACTGAAGCTTTCTTT. Protein: CASRLGQVTSTEAFF.

The V call is TRBV18, the J call TRBJ2-7; TRBD2 aligns across 8 bases. The V and J ends lost 3 bases and 5 bases, in that order; junction bases with no gene match: 6. CDR1 and CDR2 (germline): KGHSH, LQKENI. The CDR3 has 14 amino acids. The CDR3 is CASSPGTSGHEQYF. CDR3 nucleotide sequence: TGTGCCAGCTCACCCGGGACTAGTGGGCACGAGCAGTACTTC.

This chain connects TRBV19 to TRBJ2-6, with TRBD1 matching 9 bases. V gave up 6 bases and J gave up 2 bases; unmatched junction bases: 11. The germline V gene has CDR1 LNHDA and CDR2 SQIVND (reference sequence). This CDR3 has 18 residues. The CDR3 DNA reads TGTGCCAGTAGCTCAAGAACAGGGGGCGCGACTGGGGCCAACGTCCTGACTTTC. Its protein is CASSSRTGGATGANVLTF.

The genes are TRBV4-1 and TRBJ2-7; 7 nucleotides line up with TRBD2. Germline assignment: CDR1 MGHRA and CDR2 YSYEKL. The CDR3 is 11 residues long. The J segment lost 6 bases and the V segment lost 5 bases, leaving 1 base of the junction unmatched. The CDR3 protein is CASSGGGEQYF. CDR3 in DNA: TGCGCCAGCAGCGGGGGGGGCGAGCAGTACTTC.

The V call is TRBV7-8, the J call TRBJ1-3; D call uncertain. V lost 2 bases and J lost 0, with 5 bases in between. Germline CDR1 SGHVS, CDR2 FQNEAQ. CDR3 length: 14 residues. For the CDR3, the DNA is TGTGCCAGCAGCTTATCAATCTCTGGAAACACCATATATTTT. As protein: CASSLSISGNTIYF.

The CDR3 DNA reads as TGCAGCGTTGAAGATCGAAAAAAGGCGGGAGGGGGTGAGCAGTTCTTC. This sequence encodes CSVEDRKKAGGGEQFF. This rearrangement joins TRBV29-1 to TRBJ2-1; 9 bases line up with TRBD2. Trimming cost V 0 bases and J 9 bases; bases outside gene matches: 12. This CDR3 region has 16 residues. Germline-derived CDR1 and CDR2 are SQVTM and ANQGSEA.

The chain carries TRBV10-3 and TRBJ2-7; 11 nucleotides align to TRBD2. The junction had 15 bases not matched to a gene; V was cut back by 0 bases and J by 2 bases. Germline V gives CDR1 ENHRY, CDR2 SYGVKD. The CDR3 consists of 20 residues. CDR3 in DNA: TGTGCCATCAGTGAGTCAGTGGGACTAGCGGTGACTCTTAGACCCTACGAGCAGTACTTC. This translates into CAISESVGLAVTLRPYEQYF.

This clone appeared a few times. The chain links TRBV5-6 to TRBJ1-2; D uncertain. V dropped 0 bases and J dropped 8 bases, with 11 bases sitting between them. The CDR3 spans 13 residues. Per the germline V gene, CDR1 is SGHDT and CDR2 is YYEEEE. The CDR3 is CASSLAGGQGYTF. CDR3 DNA sequence: TGTGCCAGCAGCTTGGCGGGTGGTCAGGGCTACACCTTC.

A single count supports this clone. The chain couples TRBV5-1 to TRBJ1-1; perhaps TRBD1 as D (5 bases). Germline loops: CDR1 SGHRS, CDR2 YFSETQ. Trimming removed 2 bases from V and 2 bases from J, with 13 bases in between. The CDR3 is made up of 15 amino acids. CDR3 amino acids: CASSLNLGGNTEAFF. DNA for the CDR3: TGCGCCAGCAGCTTAAATCTGGGGGGTAACACTGAAGCTTTCTTT.

The chain recombines TRBV7-6 with TRBJ2-2; tentatively, D is TRBD1 (6 bases). This CDR3 region has 15 residues. Germline V gene data show CDR1 as SGHVS and CDR2 as FNYEAQ. Trimming removed 1 base from V and 4 bases from J, with 10 bases in between. The CDR3 sequence: CASSLGQGPTGELFF. The CDR3 DNA follows: TGTGCCAGCAGCTTAGGCCAGGGGCCCACCGGGGAGCTGTTTTTT.

The rearrangement links TRBV7-2 to TRBJ2-3; D remains ambiguous. The CDR3 is 13 amino acids. Germline values: CDR1 SGHTA, CDR2 FQGNSA. Trimming removed 6 bases from V and 8 bases from J, with 15 bases in between. CDR3 in amino acids: CASSPRSGFTQYF. DNA of the CDR3: TGTGCCAGCAGTCCTAGGTCGGGTTTTACGCAGTATTTT.

The rearrangement joins TRBV27 to TRBJ2-7; 7 nucleotides line up with TRBD2. Looked up from germline, CDR1 is MNHEY and CDR2 is SMNVEV (reference sequence). The J segment lost 0 bases and the V segment lost 7 bases, leaving 15 bases of the junction unmatched. There are 17 residues in the CDR3. The DNA of the CDR3 is TGTGCCAGCAACTTTCAGGATTACGGCGGGAGCTCCTACGAGCAGTACTTC. It encodes CASNFQDYGGSSYEQYF.

The rearrangement joins TRBV19 to TRBJ1-1, with TRBD1 identical over 7 bases. V shed 4 bases and J 4 bases; nucleotides not matched to a gene: 9. Germline V gene sequence: CDR1 LNHDA, CDR2 SQIVND (reference sequence). The CDR3 consists of 15 residues. The CDR3 protein is CASSRAGQVGTEAFF. CDR3 nucleotide sequence: TGTGCCAGTAGTAGGGCCGGACAGGTGGGCACTGAAGCTTTCTTT. Combining the CDR3 with reference TRBV19 and TRBJ1-1 gives the whole variable domain DGGITQSPKYLFRKEGQNVTLSCEQNLNHDAMYWYRQDPGQGLRLIYYSQIVNDFQKGDIAEGYSVSREKKESFPLTVTSAQKNPTAFYLCASSRAGQVGTEAFFGQGTRLTVV.

Note on this clone: At one end, the junction sequence differs from germline, possibly due to a read error. The same CDR3 arises from other DNA sequences in this sample as well. This rearrangement joins TRBV5-4 to TRBJ1-6; D is possibly TRBD1 (6 bases). Germline V gene sequence: CDR1 SGHNT, CDR2 YYREEE (reference sequence). This CDR3 spans 14 amino acids. In nucleotides, the CDR3 is TGTGCCAGCAGCTTACGACAGGCTAATTCCCCCCTCCACTTT. This translates into CASSLRQANSPLHF.

J is TRBJ2-7 and V is TRBV20-1; D possibly corresponds to TRBD2 (6 bases). V was trimmed by 5 bases and J by 1 base, leaving 6 bases between them. Germline lookup yields CDR1 DFQATT and CDR2 SNEGSKA (reference sequence). The CDR3 is 11 amino acids. Here the CDR3 reads CSAGTSYEQYF. As DNA, the CDR3 is TGCAGTGCTGGGACTTCCTACGAGCAGTACTTC.

The V call is TRBV5-1, the J call TRBJ2-7, with D possibly matching TRBD1 (6 bases). This CDR3 has 14 residues. The V gene's germline CDR1 is SGHRS and CDR2 YFSETQ. V was cut by 4 bases and J by 1 base, with 12 bases left in between. The CDR3 coding sequence is TGCGCCAGCAGCCAACGGACAGATTCCTACGAGCAGTACTTC. This gives the protein CASSQRTDSYEQYF.

The chain joins TRBV10-3 to TRBJ2-7; 9 nucleotides line up with TRBD1. J gave up 3 bases and V 4 bases, and 1 base lay outside the gene matches. The CDR3 totals 13 residues. Germline CDR1 and CDR2: ENHRY and SYGVKD. For the CDR3, the DNA is TGTGCCATCAGTGGACAGGGGGGCTACGAGCAGTACTTC. Amino acids: CAISGQGGYEQYF.